This TCR beta chain was recovered during a study of blood T cell repertoires in COVID-19. Study in general: Sources were T cells, B-cell-depleted T cells, or PBMCs; the material itself was cDNA or gDNA.

Sequencing used immunoSEQ multiplex PCR; TCRdb keeps in-frame clones, though not all of them. The data show fewer than 350,000 clones, approximately 89% seen once. This clone was counted a single time. With 6 bases removed from V and 0 bases from J, the gap between germline ends came to 5 bases. The CDR3 has 12 amino acids. CDR1 and CDR2 (germline): WSHSY, SAAADI. The chain carries TRBV10-2 and TRBJ1-1; no definite D call. This TCR was sampled from a woman in her fifties or sixties who had recovered from COVID-19. Sequencing input: peripheral blood. The CDR3 region has the DNA TGCGCCAGCAGAGCTATGAACACTGAAGCTTTCTTT. It codes for CASRAMNTEAFF.